Listed here is a single TCR beta chain. The data originate from a study of T-cell memory formation after mild COVID-19. About the research overall: TCR clusters were largely donor specific.

The authors produced TCR alpha and TCR beta cDNA libraries with sample barcodes and UMIs by 5'RACE using constant-segment primers. Via MiXCR, TCRdb re-called the 5' RACE reads, giving one row per CDR3 protein. This table has over 300,000 distinct CDR3 sequences, 20% to 25% appearing once. There are 17 residues in the CDR3. Germline CDR1 is SGHRS and CDR2 is YFSETQ. V dropped 4 bases and J dropped 0; count of bases not matched to a gene: 9. This clonotype was sampled from a man in his late teens or twenties who had mild COVID-19 (a few samples of this study predate the infection). Cell type and time point are not known. The sample comprised PBMCs or a T cell subset sorted from them (not recorded which). V and J are TRBV5-1 and TRBJ2-3; 9 bases are a match to TRBD1. The CDR3 DNA reads as TGCGCCAGCAGCCCCTGGGACAGGGCCTTCAGCACAGATACGCAGTATTTT. Residues: CASSPWDRAFSTDTQYF. Based on the CDR3 plus reference TRBV5-1 and TRBJ2-3, the full variable domain is KAGVTQTPRYLIKTRGQQVTLSCSPISGHRSVSWYQQTPGQGLQFLFEYFSETQRNKGNFPGRFSGRQFSNSRSEMNVSTLELGDSALYLCASSPWDRAFSTDTQYFGPGTRLTVL.